This TCR beta chain stems from a study of blood T cell repertoires in COVID-19 (dated by TCRdb to the early 2020s). Regarding the research as a whole: Samples covering the acute and convalescent phases of COVID-19 were provided by collaborators in the United States, Italy and Spain. The material from the prospective study consisted of cDNA or gDNA derived from T cells, B-cell-depleted T cells, or PBMCs. The dataset comprised deeply sampled blood TCRbeta repertoires from subjects exposed to, actively infected with, or recovered from COVID-19. The repertoires were made available in a free public database intended to serve as a resource for research on the immune response to SARS-CoV-2. The samples were drawn from the first 160 participants of the ongoing ImmuneRACE study and from 950 to 1,500 subjects provided by 6 global collaborators. Nearly every sample came with metadata listing a de-identified subject ID, COVID-19 status, age in years and sex. Where available, HLA class I and class II types were obtained from metadata supplied by the sample provider rather than from assay-based typing. Overall results and qualifications from the work: The amount of clinical and demographic metadata varied by source and participant and was provided uncurated.

TCRbeta CDR3 regions were amplified from genomic DNA using the immunoSEQ Assay, a bias-controlled multiplex PCR. On the study's bioinformatics: The number of nucleated cells in each sample was estimated from the amplification of reference gene primers within the assay. To quantify the absolute abundance of each unique TCRbeta CDR3 rearrangement, sequence reads were collapsed and filtered. For each sample, productive Simpson clonality was calculated as the square root of Simpson's diversity index over productive rearrangements. Drawn from immuneACCESS, this table holds only the in-frame rearrangements with V and J called that TCRdb kept. Clones are partly lost; checked studies trace under half to an unresolved V gene and leave the rest unexplained. The V and J calls and the clone size are those of that table, but D and trimming were determined from the DNA. The table for this sample lists roughly 79,000 clones; 87% of them were counted only once. The ten largest clones capture 5% to 8% of the sample.

V ends up 2 bases short and J 3 bases short, with an unmatched junction base count of 5. Its CDR3 holds 16 amino acids, cysteine through phenylalanine. Of all the DNA, just the CDR3 is kept, 48 bases in frame from base 1. CDR1 and CDR2, per the germline V gene, are LGHNA and YSLEER. The collaborating institutions used their own protocols to collect whole blood in K2EDTA tubes. For TCRbeta analysis, collaborators shipped samples in one of three forms: frozen whole blood, isolated PBMCs, or DNA extracted from either of those sample types. To note about this clone: The antigen this receptor binds is unknown. Base quality data are lacking; no much larger clone is found one base away.

The TCR was taken from a woman aged 45-65 years with acute or convalescent COVID-19. The chain couples TRBV4-3 to TRBJ2-7; 12 bases in the middle match TRBD2. Sequenced input: peripheral blood. The DNA sequence is TGCGCCAGCAGCCAATCCAGGACTAGCGGGATCTACGAGCAGTACTTC. Its protein is CASSQSRTSGIYEQYF.